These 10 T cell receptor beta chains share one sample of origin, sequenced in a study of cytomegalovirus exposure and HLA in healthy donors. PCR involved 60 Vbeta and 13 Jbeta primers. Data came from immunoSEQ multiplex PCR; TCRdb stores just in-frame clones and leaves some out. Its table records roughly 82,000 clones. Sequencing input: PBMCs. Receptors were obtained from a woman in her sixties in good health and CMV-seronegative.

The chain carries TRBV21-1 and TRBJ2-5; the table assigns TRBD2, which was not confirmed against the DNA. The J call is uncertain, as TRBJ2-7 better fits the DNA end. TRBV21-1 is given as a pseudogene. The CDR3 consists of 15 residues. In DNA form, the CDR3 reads TGTGCCAGCAGCAAAGAGCGTCCGGCGGCGGGCGAGCAGTACTTC. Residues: CASSKERPAAGEQYF.

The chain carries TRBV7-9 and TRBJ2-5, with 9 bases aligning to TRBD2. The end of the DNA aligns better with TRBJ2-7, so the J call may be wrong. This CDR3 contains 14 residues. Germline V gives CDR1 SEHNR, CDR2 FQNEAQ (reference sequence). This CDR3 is CASSLSGSIIEQYF. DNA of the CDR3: TGTGCCAGCAGCCTTAGCGGGAGTATTATCGAGCAGTACTTC.

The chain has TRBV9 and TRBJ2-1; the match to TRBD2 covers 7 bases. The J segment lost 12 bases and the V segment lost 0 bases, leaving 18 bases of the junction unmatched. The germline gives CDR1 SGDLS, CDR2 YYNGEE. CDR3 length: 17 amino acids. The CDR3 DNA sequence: TGTGCCAGCAGCGTAGGGATCGGGGCTAGCGGTTGGGTAGGGCAGTTCTTC. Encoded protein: CASSVGIGASGWVGQFF.

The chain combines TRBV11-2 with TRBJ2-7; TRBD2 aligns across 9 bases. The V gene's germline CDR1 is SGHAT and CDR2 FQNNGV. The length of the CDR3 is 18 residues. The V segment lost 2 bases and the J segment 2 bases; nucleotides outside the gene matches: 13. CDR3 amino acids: CASSLNPSRAGGTYEQYF. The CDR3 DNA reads TGTGCCAGCAGCTTAAACCCCTCGCGAGCGGGAGGAACCTACGAGCAGTACTTC.

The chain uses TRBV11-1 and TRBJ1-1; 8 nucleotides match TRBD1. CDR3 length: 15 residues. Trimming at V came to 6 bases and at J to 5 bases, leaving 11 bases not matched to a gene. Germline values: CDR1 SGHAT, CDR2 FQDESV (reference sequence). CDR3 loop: CASSAGQGAGTEAFF. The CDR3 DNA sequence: TGTGCCAGCAGTGCTGGGCAGGGGGCAGGGACTGAAGCTTTCTTT.

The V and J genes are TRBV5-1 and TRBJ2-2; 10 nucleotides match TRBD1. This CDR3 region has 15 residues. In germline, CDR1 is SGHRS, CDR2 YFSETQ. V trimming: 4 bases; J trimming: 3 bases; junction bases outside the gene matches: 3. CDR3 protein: CASSPGTGDTGELFF. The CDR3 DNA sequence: TGCGCCAGCAGCCCCGGGACAGGGGACACCGGGGAGCTGTTTTTT. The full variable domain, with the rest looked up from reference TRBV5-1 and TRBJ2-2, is KAGVTQTPRYLIKTRGQQVTLSCSPISGHRSVSWYQQTPGQGLQFLFEYFSETQRNKGNFPGRFSGRQFSNSRSEMNVSTLELGDSALYLCASSPGTGDTGELFFGEGSRLTVL.

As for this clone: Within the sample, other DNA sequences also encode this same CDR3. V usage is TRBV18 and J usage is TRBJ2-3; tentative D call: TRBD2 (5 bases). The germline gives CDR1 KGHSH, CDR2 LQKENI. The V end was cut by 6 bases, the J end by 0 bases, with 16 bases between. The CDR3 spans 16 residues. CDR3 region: CASSPRGGSSTDTQYF. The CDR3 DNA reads TGTGCCAGCTCCCCGAGAGGCGGGTCTAGCACAGATACGCAGTATTTT.

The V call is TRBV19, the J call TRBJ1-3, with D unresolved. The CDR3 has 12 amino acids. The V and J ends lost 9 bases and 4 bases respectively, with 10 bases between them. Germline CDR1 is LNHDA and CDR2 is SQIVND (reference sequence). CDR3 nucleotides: TGTGCCAGCCGAGATAGAGGAAACACCATATATTTT. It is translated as CASRDRGNTIYF.

This CDR3 is CASSRGAGVNTEAFF. CDR3 nucleotides: TGTGCCAGTAGCCGGGGGGCCGGCGTGAACACTGAAGCTTTCTTT. The chain has TRBV19 and TRBJ1-1; maybe TRBD1 (6 bases). The CDR3 is 15 residues long. The V and J ends lost 6 bases and 0 bases respectively, with 14 bases between them. Germline V lookup: CDR1 LNHDA, CDR2 SQIVND (reference sequence). Full variable domain (rest looked up from reference TRBV19 and TRBJ1-1): DGGITQSPKYLFRKEGQNVTLSCEQNLNHDAMYWYRQDPGQGLRLIYYSQIVNDFQKGDIAEGYSVSREKKESFPLTVTSAQKNPTAFYLCASSRGAGVNTEAFFGQGTRLTVV.

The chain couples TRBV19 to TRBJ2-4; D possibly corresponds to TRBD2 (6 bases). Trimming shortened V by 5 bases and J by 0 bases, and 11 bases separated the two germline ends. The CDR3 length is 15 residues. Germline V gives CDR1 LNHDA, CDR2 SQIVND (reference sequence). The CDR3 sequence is CASSEGGVAKNIQYF. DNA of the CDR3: TGTGCCAGTAGTGAAGGAGGGGTAGCCAAAAACATTCAGTACTTC.